This T cell receptor beta chain originates from a study of graft-versus-host responses after intestinal transplantation. By sample share, this clone is medium-sized. TCRdb keeps only in-frame clones here, not all; method: immunoSEQ multiplex PCR. The data hold 15,000 to 20,000 clones, with around two fifths observed a single time. V dropped 0 bases and J dropped 6 bases, with 19 bases sitting between them. The CDR3 sequence is 17 residues long. CDR1 and CDR2 from the germline V gene are SGHKS and YYEKEE (reference sequence). Investigators plated some 200,000 CFSE-labeled responder cells together with some 200,000 irradiated stimulator cells labeled with violet dye.

This receptor was obtained from a human patient who received an intestinal transplant. Material: alloreactive CD8+ T cells from a mixed lymphocyte reaction culture, obtained before intestinal transplant. This sample's subset: CFSE-low proliferating T cells sorted from approximately six-day pre-transplant mixed lymphocyte reaction (GvH or HvG direction). J is TRBJ2-1 and V is TRBV5-5; D unclear. In DNA, the CDR3 is TGTGCCAGCAGCTTGGACGGCTTAGAGTACGATGGCAATGAGCAGTTCTTC. Its protein is CASSLDGLEYDGNEQFF.